This TCR beta chain derives from a study of response to subunit inactivated influenza vaccine. Study-wide points: Each seasonal influenza vaccination recruits few new T cells, the authors suggested.

MiXCR, run by TCRdb on the RT-PCR reads, gives a single entry per CDR3 protein. This sample yields 590,000 or so distinct CDR3 sequences, of which around 15% are seen a single time; 7.5% to 8% belongs to the top ten. This CDR3 region has 14 residues. The V end was cut by 2 bases, the J end by 7 bases, with 15 bases between. Germline lookup yields CDR1 SEHNR and CDR2 FQNEAQ (reference sequence). About this clonotype itself: Its antigen is unidentified.

The chain is built from TRBV7-9 and TRBJ2-7; D tentatively fits TRBD1 or TRBD2 (5 bases each). The specimen comprised PBMCs from blood, sampled around two weeks before vaccination. This receptor was identified in a man aged 45-65 years who received an inactivated influenza vaccine. This chain's CDR3 is CASSLSGLVEEQYF. The CDR3 DNA is TGTGCCAGCAGCTTATCGGGGCTAGTGGAGGAGCAGTACTTC.